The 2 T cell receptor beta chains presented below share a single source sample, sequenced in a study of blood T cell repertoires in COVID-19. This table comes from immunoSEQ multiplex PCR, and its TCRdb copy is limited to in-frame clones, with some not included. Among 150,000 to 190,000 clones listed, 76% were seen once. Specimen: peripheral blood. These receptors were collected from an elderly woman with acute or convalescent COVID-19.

As DNA, the CDR3 is TGTGCCATCCGTAGTAGGGAGGGGGACAGGGGAGACTATGGCTACACCTTC. The encoded protein is CAIRSREGDRGDYGYTF. This rearrangement joins TRBV10-3 to TRBJ1-2; TRBD1 agrees at 10 bases. Germline V gene sequence: CDR1 ENHRY, CDR2 SYGVKD. V dropped 8 bases and J dropped 3; count of bases not matched to a gene: 15. CDR3 length: 17 amino acids.

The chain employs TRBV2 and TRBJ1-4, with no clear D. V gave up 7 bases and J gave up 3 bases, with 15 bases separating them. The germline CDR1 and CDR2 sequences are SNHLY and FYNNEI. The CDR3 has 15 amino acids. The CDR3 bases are TGTGCCAGCATACCCCCGAGGCCGGCTAATGAAAAACTGTTTTTT. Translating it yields CASIPPRPANEKLFF.